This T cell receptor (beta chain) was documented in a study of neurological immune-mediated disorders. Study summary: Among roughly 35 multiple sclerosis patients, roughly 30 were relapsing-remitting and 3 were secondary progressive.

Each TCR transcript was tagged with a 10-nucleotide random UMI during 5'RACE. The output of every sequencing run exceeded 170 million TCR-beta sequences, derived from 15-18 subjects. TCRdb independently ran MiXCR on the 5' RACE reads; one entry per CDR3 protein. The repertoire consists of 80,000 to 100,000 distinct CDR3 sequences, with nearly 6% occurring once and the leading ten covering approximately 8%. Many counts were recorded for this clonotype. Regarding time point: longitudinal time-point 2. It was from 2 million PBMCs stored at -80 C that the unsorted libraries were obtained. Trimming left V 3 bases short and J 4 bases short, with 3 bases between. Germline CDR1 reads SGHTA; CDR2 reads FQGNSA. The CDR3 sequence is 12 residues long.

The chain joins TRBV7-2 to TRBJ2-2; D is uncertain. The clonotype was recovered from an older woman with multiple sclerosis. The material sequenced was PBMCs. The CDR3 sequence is CASSFTTGELFF. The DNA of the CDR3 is TGTGCCAGCAGCTTCACCACCGGGGAGCTGTTTTTT.